This T cell receptor beta chain was observed in a study of regulatory and conventional T cells in RAG deficiency. Assay: immunoSEQ multiplex PCR; the TCRdb copy retains only in-frame clones and omits some. Among around 37,000 clones listed, about 91% were seen once. CDR3 length equals 13 residues. The trim removed 8 bases at V and 2 bases at J, leaving 3 bases unmatched. Germline lookup yields CDR1 MNHEY and CDR2 SMNVEV (reference sequence). This same sample was also part of a study on regulatory T cells. In that study: Primers: 52 TRBV forward and 13 TRBJ reverse. In patients, unique TRB V-J pairs were restricted and V/J usage skewed, especially in Tregs.

Sequenced: CD8+ T cells sorted from blood. This clonotype was obtained from a human donor in good health. The rearrangement links TRBV27 to TRBJ2-3, with 8 bases aligning to TRBD2. The CDR3 DNA reads as TGTGCCAGCCGGGGGGGGAACACAGATACGCAGTATTTT. Protein: CASRGGNTDTQYF.